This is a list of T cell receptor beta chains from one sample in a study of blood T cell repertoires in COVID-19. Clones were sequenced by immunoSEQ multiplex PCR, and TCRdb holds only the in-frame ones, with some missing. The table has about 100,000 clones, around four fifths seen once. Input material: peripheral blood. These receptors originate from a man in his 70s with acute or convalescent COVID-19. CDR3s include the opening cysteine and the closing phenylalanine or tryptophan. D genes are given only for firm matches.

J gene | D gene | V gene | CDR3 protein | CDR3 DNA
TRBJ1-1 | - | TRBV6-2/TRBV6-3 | CASSRQATEAFF | TGTGCCAGCAGTCGCCAGGCCACTGAAGCTTTCTTT
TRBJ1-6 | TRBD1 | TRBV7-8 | CASSLETGGRDSPLHF | TGTGCCAGCAGCTTAGAGACAGGGGGTCGGGATTCACCCCTCCACTTT
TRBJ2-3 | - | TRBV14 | CASSRGRIQSADTQYF | TGTGCCAGCAGCCGCGGGCGGATTCAGAGCGCAGATACGCAGTATTTT
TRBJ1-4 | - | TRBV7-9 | CASSPGRTTTNEKLFF | TGTGCCAGCAGCCCGGGACGGACTACAACTAATGAAAAACTGTTTTTT
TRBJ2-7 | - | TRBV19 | CASSIRGDYEQYF | TGTGCCAGTAGTATTCGGGGTGACTACGAGCAGTACTTC
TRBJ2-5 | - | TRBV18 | CASSPPYAGETQYF | TGTGCCAGCTCACCACCGTACGCGGGTGAGACCCAGTACTTC
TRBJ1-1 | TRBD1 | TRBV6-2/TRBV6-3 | CASSYGETGMNTEAFF | TGTGCCAGCAGTTACGGGGAGACAGGGATGAACACTGAAGCTTTCTTT
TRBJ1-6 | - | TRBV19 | CASTWRRGSSPLHF | TGTGCCAGTACCTGGAGAAGGGGGAGTTCACCCCTCCACTTT
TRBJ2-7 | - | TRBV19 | CASSIDGSSSYEQYF | TGTGCCAGTAGTATAGACGGGTCGAGCTCCTACGAGCAGTACTTC
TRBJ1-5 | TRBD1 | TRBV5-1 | CASSLMGQGIEPQHF | TGCGCCAGCAGCTTAATGGGACAGGGGATAGAGCCCCAGCATTTT
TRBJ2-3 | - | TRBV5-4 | CASGTKLEVFTDTQYF | TGTGCCAGCGGTACCAAATTAGAAGTCTTCACAGATACGCAGTATTTT
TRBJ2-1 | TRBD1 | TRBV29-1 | CSADRALGNEQFF | TGCAGCGCCGACAGGGCGTTAGGTAATGAGCAGTTCTTC